This T cell receptor (beta chain) stems from a study of T cell responses to AZD1222 COVID-19 vaccine (dated by TCRdb to about 2021). Study-level background: A total of approximately 240 trial participants underwent TCR sequencing, of whom approximately 210 received two doses of AZD1222 and about 26 received two doses of the MenACWY control vaccine. Enrollment into the trials was organized by age into subgroups of 18-55, 56-69 and 70-plus years, and those subgroups contained approximately 150, 30 and 60 TCR-sequenced participants, respectively.

At the junction V is shortened by 6 bases and J by 4 bases, with 13 bases in between. Its CDR3 holds 13 amino acids, cysteine through phenylalanine. Only CDR3 DNA is held: 39 bases, read in frame from base 1. Sequences SGHTA (CDR1) and FQGNSA (CDR2) are obtained from the germline V gene. General findings and caveats noted by the study authors: Epitopes outside the regions mutated in the B.1.351 and B.1.1.7 variants were reportedly recognized by nearly half of the unique spike-specific TCRs. The whole spike protein was spanned by vaccine-associated CD4 TCRs, and dominant responses were seen in regions 160-218 and 743-854. The 56-69-year group was small, and its depth increase did not reach significance, likely because of low power. Conclusions about previously exposed vaccinees are limited because only six or seven AZD1222 recipients were SARS-CoV-2 seropositive at baseline. No day 14 peak-response samples were available, so repertoires were characterized only after the peak T cell response. After two AZD1222 doses, spike-specific TCR breadth and depth were significantly higher than at day 0 and than in MenACWY recipients. Participants were mostly white British and included more females than males, and it was suggested by the authors that clonal diversity may have been underestimated.

On this clone: This clone's antigen is unknown. No much larger clonotype is one base removed from it; base qualities were not supplied.

The CDR3 regions of human TCRbeta chains were subjected to immunosequencing. In the authors' own workflow: Repertoire TCRs were matched against a reference library of SARS-CoV-2-specific TCRs generated with the MIRA antigen-specificity platform. Breadth was defined as the fraction of unique TCRs that were SARS-CoV-2-associated, and depth was defined as the fraction of total T cells that were SARS-CoV-2-associated. Using the MIRA data, each spike-specific TCR was mapped to the spike region that the TCR reacts to and placed in a CD4 or CD8 class. Log10-transformed breadth and depth values were compared by one-way ANOVA with Sidak's multiple comparisons tests. TCRdb limited this immuneACCESS table to in-frame rearrangements with V and J called. A share of clones is missing; checked studies link under half to unresolved V genes, and the rest is unexplained. Clone size and V and J calls were adopted from that table, with D and trimming inferred from the DNA. The sample has about 180,000 clones on record, 85% to 90% of them singletons. Around a tenth of the sample is held by the ten biggest clonotypes.

Interpreted using the paper, the time point label stands for: about 28 days (+/-7) after the second vaccine dose. Because spike-specific TCR depth and breadth did not differ between the two schedules, AZD1222 recipients who got a second dose at roughly 4 weeks were pooled with those who got a second dose at roughly 12 weeks. Vaccinee samples came from UK trials COV001 and COV002, including a single-blind randomized controlled phase 2/3 trial of AZD1222 (ChAdOx1 nCoV-19) in healthy adults. For TCRbeta chain sequencing, PBMC samples were collected from trial participants at day 0 and at day 28 after the second dose.

The source of this sequence is an adult who received the AZD1222 COVID-19 vaccine. The chain is encoded by TRBV7-2 joined to TRBJ2-7; a weak D assignment points to TRBD1 (6 bases agree). The sequencing used peripheral blood, collected 28 days after the second AZD1222 dose. CDR3 sequence: CASRPTGIYEQYF. The DNA is TGTGCCAGCAGGCCGACAGGCATTTACGAGCAGTACTTC.